This TCR beta chain was sequenced during a study of high-grade serous ovarian cancer treatment subgroups. Study overall: Samples averaged roughly 15,000 reads and several thousand unique TCR beta rearrangements.

The tumor samples were collected prior to definitive surgery or chemotherapy. The CDR3 is 15 residues long. CDR1 is SGHTA, CDR2 FQGNSA, per germline. V lost 4 bases to trimming and J lost 5 bases; unmatched junction nucleotides: 10. The data were produced by immunoSEQ multiplex PCR, yet TCRdb's version contains in-frame clones alone and is incomplete. The top ten hold approximately 4.8% of the sample, which has about 6,800 clones, approximately 79% seen once. The clonotype originates from a human donor with high-grade serous ovarian cancer. The chain is built from TRBV7-2 and TRBJ2-7; 8 nucleotides align to TRBD2. Sequences were obtained from tumor tissue. CDR3 in amino acids: CASSSSGGAGDEQYF. For the CDR3, the DNA is TGTGCCAGCAGCTCAAGCGGGGGAGCCGGGGACGAGCAGTACTTC.